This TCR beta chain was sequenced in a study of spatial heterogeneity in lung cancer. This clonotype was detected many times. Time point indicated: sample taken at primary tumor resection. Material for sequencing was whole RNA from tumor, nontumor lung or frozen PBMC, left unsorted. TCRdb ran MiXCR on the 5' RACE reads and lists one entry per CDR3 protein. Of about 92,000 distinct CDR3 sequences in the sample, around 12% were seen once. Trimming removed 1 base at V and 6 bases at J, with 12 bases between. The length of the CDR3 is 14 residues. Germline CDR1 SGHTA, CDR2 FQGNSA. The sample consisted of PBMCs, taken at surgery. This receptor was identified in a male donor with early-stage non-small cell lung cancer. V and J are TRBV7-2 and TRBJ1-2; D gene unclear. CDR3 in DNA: TGTGCCAGCAGCTTAGGGGATTGGATTGATGGCTACACCTTC. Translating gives CASSLGDWIDGYTF.